Each of the 21 T cell receptor beta chains below was sequenced from the same sample in a study of blood T cells in healthy people across ages. The authors ran a second PCR of about 6 to 11 cycles using a sample-barcoded 5' primer and a J-beta primer mix. Each CDR3 protein is one row after TCRdb ran MiXCR on the 5' RACE reads. This table holds hundreds of thousands of distinct CDR3 sequences, about 30% found once. The sequenced material came from blood. Every receptor here comes from a woman of 80 years or more in good health.

This clonotype was observed at least ten times. This chain links TRBV20-1 with TRBJ2-7, with 7 bases aligning to TRBD1. With V trimmed by 5 bases and J by 3 bases, 10 bases remained unmatched. The CDR3 consists of 14 residues. CDR1 and CDR2 from the germline V gene are DFQATT and SNEGSKA (reference sequence). The CDR3 region has the DNA TGCAGTGCTCGACGAAGAGCAGGGGGCTACGAGCAGTACTTC. As protein: CSARRRAGGYEQYF.

The chain carries TRBV2 and TRBJ2-5; 9 positions match TRBD2. V lost 1 base to trimming and J lost 5 bases; unmatched junction nucleotides: 11. Germline loops: CDR1 SNHLY, CDR2 FYNNEI. The CDR3 has 17 amino acids. CDR3: CASSEGRRGGQGETQYF. The DNA for the CDR3 is TGTGCCAGCAGTGAAGGAAGGCGGGGGGGCCAGGGGGAGACCCAGTACTTC. Full variable domain (remainder filled in from reference TRBV2 and TRBJ2-5): EPEVTQTPSHQVTQMGQEVILRCVPISNHLYFYWYRQILGQKVEFLVSFYNNEISEKSEIFDDQFSVERPDGSNFTLKIRSTKLEDSAMYFCASSEGRRGGQGETQYFGPGTRLLVL.

The rearrangement links TRBV28 to TRBJ1-6, with 8 bases fitting TRBD1. The CDR3 consists of 13 residues. Germline lookup yields CDR1 MDHEN and CDR2 SYDVKM. V shed 5 bases, J shed 9 bases, and the junction held 3 bases outside the gene matches. CDR3 amino acids: CASSDRGGSPLHF. DNA of the CDR3: TGTGCCAGCAGTGACAGGGGCGGTTCACCCCTCCACTTT.

The sample holds a few counts of this clonotype. This may be a read error, as it is one base from a much larger clone. The rearrangement uses TRBV29-1 and TRBJ2-1; 9 bases match TRBD1. The DNA end lines up better with TRBJ2-7; the J call may be wrong. The CDR3 is 14 residues long. Per germline, CDR1 SQVTM and CDR2 ANQGSEA. In DNA, the CDR3 is TGCAGCGTCGCTCTCGGGACAGGGTACAATGAGCAGTACTTC. Translating it yields CSVALGTGYNEQYF.

This clonotype was found many times. This chain uses TRBV5-1 with TRBJ2-1; 9 positions agree with TRBD2. Germline trimming cut 4 bases from V and 4 bases from J; bases unmatched to any gene: 9. The CDR3 is 16 amino acids. Germline CDR1 reads SGHRS; CDR2 reads YFSETQ. CDR3 bases: TGCGCCAGCAGCCCCGGCGGAGCGGGGGGTTACAATGAGCAGTTCTTC. This codes for CASSPGGAGGYNEQFF.

The sample holds a few counts of this clonotype. Mismatch with germline at one junction end may stem from a read error. The chain recombines TRBV5-1 with TRBJ1-6; 10 bases align to TRBD1. CDR1 and CDR2 from the germline V gene are SGHRS and YFSETQ. CDR3 length: 17 amino acids. CDR3 nucleotide sequence: TGCGCCAGCAGCTCATCCGGGACAGGGGTTCGTAATTCACCCCCCCACTTT. The encoded protein is CASSSSGTGVRNSPPHF.

This clonotype appeared many times. The V call is TRBV12-3 or TRBV12-4, the J call TRBJ2-1; TRBD1 matches 9 bases. The CDR3 runs 16 residues. The J segment lost 2 bases and the V segment lost 3 bases, leaving 5 bases of the junction unmatched. CDR3 sequence: CASSLGQGPPYNEQFF. The CDR3 region has the DNA TGTGCCAGCAGTTTGGGACAGGGCCCTCCCTACAATGAGCAGTTCTTC.

Comments on this clonotype: A much larger clone differs from this one at a single base, so this may be a read error. This chain connects TRBV20-1 to TRBJ1-2, with TRBD1 as a possible D gene (6 bases). The V gene lost 5 bases and the J gene lost 3 bases, with 13 bases spanning the gap. Germline V gene data show CDR1 as DFQATT and CDR2 as SNEGSKA (reference sequence). The CDR3 has 13 amino acids. The CDR3 protein is CSAGGGGDYGYTF. The CDR3 coding sequence is TGCAGTGCTGGAGGGGGAGGGGACTATGGCTACACCTTC.

This chain joins TRBV7-9 and TRBJ2-5; 8 positions agree with TRBD2. The CDR3 is made up of 15 amino acids. Germline CDR1 is SEHNR and CDR2 is FQNEAQ (reference sequence). V shed 4 bases and J 4 bases; nucleotides not matched to a gene: 8. The CDR3: CASSYTGLAVETQYF. The CDR3 nucleotides are TGTGCCAGCAGCTATACCGGACTAGCTGTAGAGACCCAGTACTTC.

Many counts were recorded for this clonotype. The chain uses TRBV4-2 and TRBJ2-5; 8 positions match TRBD2. CDR1 is LGHNA, CDR2 YNFKEQ, per germline. This CDR3 comprises 16 residues. Germline trimming cut 1 base from V and 4 bases from J; bases unmatched to any gene: 8. DNA of the CDR3: TGTGCCAGCAGCCAAGGGCTAACGGGGGGGCCAGAGACCCAGTACTTC. Its protein product is CASSQGLTGGPETQYF.

The chain combines TRBV6-1 with TRBJ2-5, with a weak D call TRBD2 (5 bases). The end of the DNA fits TRBJ2-7 better, so the J call may be wrong. The CDR3 sequence is 10 residues long. Germline V gene sequence: CDR1 MNHNS, CDR2 SASEGT. CDR3 in DNA: TGTGCCAGCAGGCGGGTCGAGCAGTACTTC. It yields the protein CASRRVEQYF.

This clonotype was detected only a few times. With a much larger clone just one base away, this may be a read error. This sequence joins TRBV20-1 and TRBJ2-7, with TRBD1 matching over 8 bases. The V segment lost 5 bases and the J segment 2 bases; nucleotides outside the gene matches: 5. CDR1 is DFQATT and CDR2 is SNEGSKA in the germline V gene (reference sequence). The CDR3 is made up of 13 amino acids. CDR3 sequence: CSACDRGAYEQYF. CDR3 sequence (DNA): TGCAGTGCTTGCGACAGGGGTGCCTACGAGCAGTACTTC.

The sample holds a few counts of this clonotype. The V call is TRBV7-2, the J call TRBJ1-4; possibly TRBD1 for D (6 bases). CDR1 and CDR2 (germline): SGHTA, FQGNSA. Trimming removed 1 base from V and 6 bases from J, with 9 bases in between. The CDR3 has 14 amino acids. Here the CDR3 reads CASSLGTVDEKLFF. CDR3 coding DNA: TGTGCCAGCAGCTTAGGGACAGTTGATGAAAAACTGTTTTTT.

This clonotype came up a few times. This rearrangement joins TRBV7-9 to TRBJ2-2; the D call may be TRBD1 or TRBD2 (5 bases each). CDR1 and CDR2 from the germline V gene are SEHNR and FQNEAQ (reference sequence). The CDR3 consists of 15 residues. The germline V and J ends were trimmed by 2 bases and 2 bases, with 9 bases remaining between them. DNA of the CDR3: TGTGCCAGCAGCTTACGGGACGGTAACACCGGGGAGCTGTTTTTT. As protein: CASSLRDGNTGELFF.

As for this clonotype: Possible read error: a much larger clone is one base away. The chain links TRBV7-9 to TRBJ1-2; TRBD1 aligns across 10 bases. After removal of 5 bases from V and 8 bases from J, the junction contained 11 bases not matched to a gene. This CDR3 region has 15 residues. Germline V gene data show CDR1 as SEHNR and CDR2 as FQNEAQ (reference sequence). CDR3 in amino acids: CASSVAGTGAWGYTF. The CDR3 DNA reads as TGTGCCAGCAGCGTCGCCGGGACAGGGGCTTGGGGCTACACCTTC.

The gene calls are TRBV5-1 and TRBJ2-7; tentative D call: TRBD1 (7 bases). V gave up 0 bases and J gave up 4 bases, with 11 bases separating them. Per the germline V gene, CDR1 is SGHRS and CDR2 is YFSETQ. This CDR3 spans 14 amino acids. The CDR3, as DNA: TGCGCCAGCAGCTTGGGCGGGACAGATTACGAGCAGTACTTC. It yields the protein CASSLGGTDYEQYF.

Turning to this clonotype: Being one base from a much bigger clone, this may be a read error. The gene calls are TRBV2 and TRBJ1-4, with a weak D call TRBD1 (6 bases). Germline-derived CDR1 and CDR2 are SNHLY and FYNNEI. The CDR3 runs 15 residues. The CDR3 is CASSDIGQSNEKRFF. CDR3 nucleotide sequence: TGTGCCAGCAGTGATATAGGACAGAGTAATGAAAAACGGTTTTTT.

This clonotype was recorded at least ten times. The chain uses TRBV7-8 and TRBJ2-7; D unclear. This CDR3 is built from 16 residues. Germline V gene sequence: CDR1 SGHVS, CDR2 FQNEAQ. Trimming pared 5 bases from V and 2 bases from J, leaving 19 bases between. The CDR3 here is CASSPPGSGLPYEQYF. The CDR3 region has the DNA TGTGCCAGCAGCCCCCCAGGCTCCGGGCTTCCCTACGAGCAGTACTTC.

This sequence joins TRBV14 and TRBJ1-1, with D possibly being TRBD1 (5 bases). CDR1 and CDR2 (germline): SGHDN, FVKESK. Between the trimmed V and J ends, which lost 4 bases and 0 bases, there was a span of 12 bases. This CDR3 has 15 residues. CDR3 sequence: CASSRNQGLNTEAFF. CDR3 bases: TGTGCCAGCAGCCGTAACCAGGGATTGAACACTGAAGCTTTCTTT.

For this clonotype: One end of the junction fails to match germline, which may point to a read error. The chain employs TRBV7-2 and TRBJ2-6; D remains ambiguous. The CDR3 covers 16 residues. Germline CDR1 is SGHTA and CDR2 is FQGNSA. This CDR3 is CAGSLGVRSGTNVLTF. The CDR3 DNA reads as TGTGCCGGCAGCTTAGGCGTCCGCTCTGGGACCAACGTCCTGACTTTC.

This clonotype was seen many times. This chain connects TRBV2 to TRBJ2-5; TRBD1 matches at 9 bases. Germline CDR1 SNHLY, CDR2 FYNNEI. The CDR3 sequence is 15 residues long. V gave up 6 bases and J gave up 1 base; unmatched junction bases: 6. The CDR3 protein is CASRRQGGVQETQYF. The CDR3 DNA sequence: TGTGCCAGCAGGCGACAGGGGGGCGTCCAAGAGACCCAGTACTTC.